The clone carrying this TCR beta chain was seen a handful of times. This specimen comes from a study of glioma-infiltrating T cells after dendritic cell vaccination. Whole-study context: Treatment, given 2003 to 2012, was autologous tumor lysate-pulsed dendritic cell vaccination.

TCRdb's table, derived via immunoSEQ multiplex PCR, lists solely in-frame clones and lacks some. The sample holds about 49,000 clones, 65% to 90% seen once. CDR1 and CDR2 (germline): MNHNY, SVGAGI (reference sequence). The CDR3 runs 13 residues. The V and J ends lost 8 bases and 4 bases respectively, with 14 bases between them. This TCR came from a human donor with glioblastoma. The V call is TRBV6-6, the J call TRBJ1-1; TRBD1 might be the D (6 bases). The sequencing used blood, collected before dendritic cell vaccination. Here the CDR3 reads CASSTGSSTEAFF. CDR3 coding DNA: TGTGCCAGCTCCACAGGGTCGAGCACTGAAGCTTTCTTT.